Sequencing of this T cell receptor (beta chain) was carried out in a study of metastatic and nonmetastatic thyroid tumors. Study summary: From malignant and benign thyroid patients, repertoires in blood and in tumor or nodule tissue were compared. Findings of the study overall: A significant increase in TCR beta diversity was reportedly seen in malignant thyroid tumors relative to benign nodules, in blood and tumor.

Comments on this clone: The antigen is undetermined.

This CDR3 has 13 residues. Germline CDR1 reads DFQATT; CDR2 reads SNEGSKA (reference sequence). Trimming removed 7 bases at V and 2 bases at J, with 15 bases between. Every patient was untreated before thyroid surgery. In the authors' methods: Clinicopathological groups supplied CDR3 differences that were used to build a distant-metastasis classifier for papillary thyroid cancer. TCRdb re-processed the PCR reads through MiXCR. The V and J calls were not made by the authors but by TCRdb's processing. The table shows tens of thousands of clones, with roughly 25% occurring only once. This receptor was taken from a female donor with papillary thyroid cancer or a benign thyroid nodule (not recorded which). Some clones in this sample may be carry-over from other donors' samples. The rearrangement uses TRBV20-1 and TRBJ2-7; unclear D gene. The sequenced material came from blood. The CDR3: CSDRSGEPYEQYF. The DNA for the CDR3 is TGCAGTGATAGGAGTGGTGAGCCCTACGAGCAGTACTTC.